These 11 T cell receptor beta chains were all obtained from the same sample, sequenced in a study of blood T cell repertoires in COVID-19. TCRdb's table, derived via immunoSEQ multiplex PCR, lists solely in-frame clones and lacks some. The sample contains roughly 190,000 clones, 85% to 90% of which appear only once. The specimen was peripheral blood. The receptors shown here come from a woman in her sixties or seventies with COVID-19, enrolled during active disease.

This clone has just one count. V and J are TRBV2 and TRBJ2-3; D is possibly TRBD1 (5 bases). The CDR3 spans 15 residues. V gave up 6 bases and J gave up 2 bases, with 15 bases separating them. Germline V gives CDR1 SNHLY, CDR2 FYNNEI. This CDR3 is CASRGLERFTDTQYF. CDR3 nucleotides: TGTGCCAGCAGGGGGCTTGAGCGTTTCACAGATACGCAGTATTTT.

V is TRBV25-1 and J is TRBJ1-1; TRBD1 might be the D (5 bases). V was trimmed by 8 bases and J by 5 bases, leaving 15 bases between them. This CDR3 contains 13 residues. Germline V gives CDR1 MGHDK, CDR2 SYGVNS. CDR3 sequence reads: CASSGQGWTEAFF. Written as DNA, the CDR3 is TGTGCCAGCTCCGGGCAGGGATGGACTGAAGCTTTCTTT.

The rearrangement links TRBV5-1 to TRBJ2-6; 13 bases map to TRBD2. V gave up 5 bases and J gave up 0 bases; unmatched junction bases: 2. The CDR3 covers 17 residues. Germline V gene data show CDR1 as SGHRS and CDR2 as YFSETQ. This CDR3 reads CASRLAGGHSGANVLTF. CDR3 DNA: TGCGCCAGCAGACTAGCGGGAGGGCACTCTGGGGCCAACGTCCTGACTTTC. The entire variable domain, with the rest obtained from reference TRBV5-1 and TRBJ2-6, is as follows: KAGVTQTPRYLIKTRGQQVTLSCSPISGHRSVSWYQQTPGQGLQFLFEYFSETQRNKGNFPGRFSGRQFSNSRSEMNVSTLELGDSALYLCASRLAGGHSGANVLTFGAGSRLTVL.

The chain joins TRBV4-3 to TRBJ2-7; 7 bases match TRBD1. The germline V gene encodes CDR1 LGHNA and CDR2 YSLEER. CDR3 length: 14 residues. V lost 1 base and J lost 3; bases outside the gene matches: 3. Here the CDR3 DNA reads TGCGCCAGCAGCCAAGTGACAGGGAACTACGAGCAGTACTTC. Its translation: CASSQVTGNYEQYF.

The CDR3 DNA reads TGCGCCAGCAGCCCAGTCCGACAACTAGACAATGAGCAGTTCTTC. It yields the protein CASSPVRQLDNEQFF. V gene TRBV4-3 combines with J gene TRBJ2-1, with D perhaps matching TRBD2 (5 bases). Germline CDR1 and CDR2: LGHNA and YSLEER. Between the trimmed V and J ends, which lost 4 bases and 5 bases, there was a span of 15 bases. The CDR3 is 15 residues long.

This chain connects TRBV11-2 to TRBJ2-1; D call uncertain. This CDR3 has 15 residues. Trimming cost V 1 base and J 4 bases, with 11 bases left between them. Germline loops: CDR1 SGHAT, CDR2 FQNNGV. CDR3 protein: CASSLGSQIYNEQFF. The DNA for the CDR3 is TGTGCCAGCAGCTTAGGATCGCAGATTTACAATGAGCAGTTCTTC.

The chain recombines TRBV7-9 with TRBJ2-7; 7 nucleotides align to TRBD1. Germline assignment: CDR1 SEHNR and CDR2 FQNEAQ (reference sequence). V was clipped by 4 bases and J by 2 bases; unmatched bases: 2. This CDR3 is 13 amino acids long. The CDR3 nucleotides read TGTGCCAGCAGCTCGGGACAGCCCTACGAGCAGTACTTC. This sequence encodes CASSSGQPYEQYF.

The chain has TRBV11-3 and TRBJ2-2, with TRBD2 matching 13 bases. The length of the CDR3 is 19 residues. Germline V lookup: CDR1 SGHNT, CDR2 YENEEA. The junction had 11 bases not matched to a gene; V was cut back by 4 bases and J by 3 bases. As DNA, the CDR3 is TGTGCCAGCAGCTCCCGAAGACTAGCGGGAGGTGGGGACACCGGGGAGCTGTTTTTT. Its translation: CASSSRRLAGGGDTGELFF.

The chain is built from TRBV12-5 and TRBJ2-7; 12 positions agree with TRBD2. CDR1 is LGHNT, CDR2 FRNRAP, per germline. CDR3 length equals 14 residues. Trimming cost V 6 bases and J 5 bases; bases outside gene matches: 5. Here the CDR3 reads CASGPSGRDHEQYF. In nucleotides, the CDR3 is TGTGCTAGTGGCCCTAGCGGGAGGGACCACGAGCAGTACTTC.

In its sample, this clone was seen once. The chain has TRBV7-2 and TRBJ1-2, with 8 bases matching TRBD1. The length of the CDR3 is 14 residues. The ends lost 5 bases at V and 4 bases at J; junction bases unmatched: 6. Per the germline V gene, CDR1 is SGHTA and CDR2 is FQGNSA. Here the CDR3 DNA reads TGTGCCAGCAGCAAGACAGGGGAAGGCTATGGCTACACCTTC. It specifies CASSKTGEGYGYTF. The full variable domain, rest sourced from reference TRBV7-2 and TRBJ1-2, is GAGVSQSPSNKVTEKGKDVELRCDPISGHTALYWYRQSLGQGLEFLIYFQGNSAPDKSGLPSDRFSAERTGGSVSTLTIQRTQQEDSAVYLCASSKTGEGYGYTFGSGTRLTVV.

The CDR3 sequence is CASSPLLHEQYF. CDR3 DNA sequence: TGTGCCAGCAGCCCCCTCCTCCACGAGCAGTACTTC. The chain couples TRBV7-2 to TRBJ2-7, with D uncertain. V lost 5 bases, J lost 5 bases, and 10 bases lay in between. Germline V gives CDR1 SGHTA, CDR2 FQGNSA. This CDR3 is 12 amino acids long.